What follows is one T cell receptor beta chain and its context. The entry originates in a study of shared clonotypes between healthy human individuals. Profiled with immunoSEQ multiplex PCR; TCRdb holds only in-frame clones, not every one. The table shows about 1,500,000 clones, with roughly 96% occurring only once. Germline-derived CDR1 and CDR2 are LNHDA and SQIVND (reference sequence). With 7 bases clipped from V and 4 bases from J, the junction kept 7 bases outside the gene matches. This CDR3 comprises 14 residues. The sample was naive CD4+ T cells sorted from blood. Described subset: CD45RA+ positively selected. This sequence was found in a man under 40 in good health. V is TRBV19 and J is TRBJ2-5; 9 positions agree with TRBD2. CDR3 protein: CASNKREAPETQYF. The DNA for the CDR3 is TGTGCCAGTAATAAGCGGGAGGCTCCAGAGACCCAGTACTTC.